This T cell receptor (beta chain) comes out of a study of control samples from healthy donors and cancer patients. The V gene end was trimmed by 0 bases and the J gene end by 2 bases; junction bases not matched to a gene: 7. This CDR3 has 16 amino acids. Germline CDR1 and CDR2: LGHDT and YNNKEL (reference sequence). This table comes from immunoSEQ multiplex PCR, and its TCRdb copy is limited to in-frame clones, with some not included. The top ten clones hold roughly 10% of a sample with about 140,000 clones, approximately 91% of them seen once. This receptor was taken from a woman aged 25 to 39 in good health. Input material: blood. The V and J genes are TRBV3-1 (or the pseudogene TRBV3-2) and TRBJ2-7; 7 positions agree with TRBD1. CDR3 residues: CASSQDGGQGAYEQYF. The CDR3 DNA sequence: TGTGCCAGCAGCCAAGATGGCGGGCAGGGGGCCTACGAGCAGTACTTC.